One and the same sample provided the 14 T cell receptor beta chains below, sequenced in a study of T cell clonotyping in hematopoietic cell transplantation. Assay used: immunoSEQ multiplex PCR; TCRdb lists only in-frame clones, some missing. This repertoire shows about 6,800 clones, roughly 98% found once; its top ten account for under 0.8%. The specimen was PBMCs, collected 30 days after allogeneic stem cell transplant. Receptors were obtained from a male patient between 55 and 70 years old who had an allogeneic stem cell transplant from a related donor, so the T cells may come from the graft donor. Some clones in this sample may be carry-over from other donors' samples.

The chain joins TRBV9 to TRBJ1-5, with D uncertain. In germline, CDR1 is SGDLS, CDR2 YYNGEE. The CDR3 has 14 amino acids. V lost 0 bases to trimming and J lost 2 bases, with 6 bases between them. CDR3 nucleotide sequence: TGTGCCAGCAGCGTAGATGTGGGCAATCAGCCCCAGCATTTT. Translated: CASSVDVGNQPQHF.

This clone was picked up one time. The chain recombines TRBV5-1 with TRBJ2-7; 7 nucleotides line up with TRBD1. J was trimmed by 0 bases and V by 0 bases; bases with no gene match: 3. Germline assignment: CDR1 SGHRS and CDR2 YFSETQ. This CDR3 has 15 residues. The CDR3, as DNA: TGCGCCAGCAGCTTGGGGACAGGCTTCTCCTACGAGCAGTACTTC. Its protein product is CASSLGTGFSYEQYF. The full variable domain, with the rest looked up from reference TRBV5-1 and TRBJ2-7, is KAGVTQTPRYLIKTRGQQVTLSCSPISGHRSVSWYQQTPGQGLQFLFEYFSETQRNKGNFPGRFSGRQFSNSRSEMNVSTLELGDSALYLCASSLGTGFSYEQYFGPGTRLTVT.

The chain uses TRBV5-4 and TRBJ1-3; D is possibly TRBD1 (5 bases). Germline loops: CDR1 SGHNT, CDR2 YYREEE (reference sequence). V was trimmed by 6 bases and J by 0 bases, leaving 10 bases between them. The CDR3 spans 14 residues. This CDR3 reads CASTGGSSGNTIYF. The CDR3 nucleotides read TGTGCCAGCACGGGGGGTAGCTCTGGAAACACCATATATTTT.

This chain uses TRBV2 with TRBJ1-6, with D possibly matching TRBD1 (6 bases). The V end was cut by 4 bases, the J end by 8 bases, with 15 bases between. Germline values: CDR1 SNHLY, CDR2 FYNNEI. The CDR3 runs 15 residues. CDR3 loop: CASSVQGQVDSPLHF. The CDR3 DNA is TGTGCCAGCAGTGTCCAGGGGCAGGTTGATTCACCCCTCCACTTT.

V and J are TRBV18 and TRBJ1-2; D unresolved. With 2 bases removed from V and 4 bases from J, the gap between germline ends came to 20 bases. There are 17 residues in the CDR3. Germline CDR1 reads KGHSH; CDR2 reads LQKENI. CDR3 DNA: TGTGCCAGCTCACCAGGCACAGCGTCCCAAGCGACCTATGGCTACACCTTC. It codes for CASSPGTASQATYGYTF.

The chain couples TRBV25-1 to TRBJ1-1; no clear D gene. Trimming took off 6 bases at V and 4 bases at J, with 12 bases between the two ends. The CDR3 consists of 13 residues. Germline V CDR1 and CDR2: MGHDK, SYGVNS. The CDR3 loop is CASRLGRGTEAFF. The CDR3 DNA sequence: TGTGCCAGCAGATTAGGGCGGGGCACTGAAGCTTTCTTT.

The V and J genes are TRBV30 and TRBJ2-7; D is uncertain. Trimming stripped 2 bases from V and 0 bases from J, with 5 bases between. Germline CDR1 is GTSNPN and CDR2 is SVGIG (reference sequence). The CDR3 contains 12 residues. The CDR3 region is CAWSTVSYEQYF. The CDR3 bases are TGTGCCTGGAGTACAGTCTCCTACGAGCAGTACTTC.

The table lists this clone with a count of one. This rearrangement joins TRBV11-2 to TRBJ2-7, with D possibly called TRBD1 or TRBD2 (5 bases each). Looked up from germline, CDR1 is SGHAT and CDR2 is FQNNGV. The ends were cut back, 3 bases at V and 4 bases at J, with 13 bases in the middle. The CDR3 runs to 14 residues. The CDR3 DNA reads as TGTGCCAGCAGCTTCGCCCGGGGACCTTACGAGCAGTACTTC. Translated, it gives CASSFARGPYEQYF.

This sequence joins TRBV28 and TRBJ1-1; possible D gene TRBD1, 6 bases. The V gene's germline CDR1 is MDHEN and CDR2 SYDVKM. The CDR3 loop spans 13 amino acids. This CDR3 is CATTGIMNTEAFF. Written as DNA, the CDR3 is TGTGCAACGACAGGTATAATGAACACTGAAGCTTTCTTT.

The genes are TRBV27 and TRBJ1-6; D is ambiguous. Between the trimmed V and J ends, which lost 2 bases and 7 bases, there was a span of 12 bases. Germline V gives CDR1 MNHEY, CDR2 SMNVEV (reference sequence). This CDR3 comprises 15 residues. CDR3 sequence (DNA): TGTGCCAGCAGTTTACGGGGAATTAACAATTCACCCCTCCACTTT. This translates into CASSLRGINNSPLHF.

This clone was seen a single time. V usage is TRBV7-2 and J usage is TRBJ2-7, with 10 bases matching TRBD1. With 2 bases clipped from V and 5 bases from J, the junction kept 6 bases outside the gene matches. This CDR3 has 15 amino acids. The germline CDR1 and CDR2 sequences are SGHTA and FQGNSA. CDR3 amino acids: CASSLSGQGRDEQYF. CDR3 DNA: TGTGCCAGCAGCTTATCGGGACAGGGGAGGGACGAGCAGTACTTC.

The sample holds one count of this clone. The gene calls are TRBV5-6 and TRBJ1-2, with D hard to call. The germline V gene has CDR1 SGHDT and CDR2 YYEEEE. The V and J ends lost 4 bases and 2 bases respectively, with 12 bases between them. This CDR3 is built from 14 residues. DNA of the CDR3: TGTGCCAGCAGCGGAACCGCTAAAAACTATGGCTACACCTTC. Translated, it gives CASSGTAKNYGYTF. The full variable domain, its missing parts supplied by reference TRBV5-6 and TRBJ1-2, is DAGVTQSPTHLIKTRGQQVTLRCSPKSGHDTVSWYQQALGQGPQFIFQYYEEEERQRGNFPDRFSGHQFPNYSSELNVNALLLGDSALYLCASSGTAKNYGYTFGSGTRLTVV.

CDR3 amino acids: CASSVSLGTPARDEQFF. In DNA form, the CDR3 reads TGTGCCAGCAGCGTAAGCCTCGGGACGCCCGCAAGAGATGAGCAGTTCTTC. This chain joins TRBV9 and TRBJ2-1; D is tentatively TRBD1 or TRBD2 (5 bases each). Germline-derived CDR1 and CDR2 are SGDLS and YYNGEE. There are 17 residues in the CDR3. V lost 1 base, J lost 8 bases, and 22 bases lay in between.

The chain joins TRBV2 to TRBJ2-7; 13 nucleotides match TRBD2. After removal of 6 bases from V and 4 bases from J, the junction contained 9 bases not matched to a gene. The CDR3 length is 16 residues. The germline CDR1 and CDR2 sequences are SNHLY and FYNNEI. Here the CDR3 DNA reads TGTGCCAGCAGGCTAGAAACTAGCGGGGGGGCGTACGAGCAGTACTTC. Protein sequence: CASRLETSGGAYEQYF.